These 24 T cell receptor beta chains were sequenced from one sample in a study of T cell repertoires in cytomegalovirus infection. TCRdb passed the reads through MiXCR, listing each CDR3 protein once. The repertoire holds 640,000 or so distinct CDR3 sequences, with roughly a third as singletons. For these TCRs, the target antigens are not known. The source was cultured PBMCs, collected from culture after CMV antigen stimulation. These receptor sequences come from a human donor in good health (CMV status not recorded). Some clones in this sample may be carry-over from other donors' samples.

This chain uses TRBV20-1 with TRBJ2-1; the match to TRBD2 covers 12 bases. The CDR3 extends over 16 amino acids. Looked up from germline, CDR1 is DFQATT and CDR2 is SNEGSKA (reference sequence). The J segment lost 4 bases and the V segment lost 3 bases, leaving 7 bases of the junction unmatched. CDR3 DNA: TGCAGTGCTAGTTTCTATGGACTAGCGGGGTACAATGAGCAGTTCTTC. The encoded protein is CSASFYGLAGYNEQFF.

This clonotype showed up just a few times. This chain links TRBV15 with TRBJ1-2, with a possible D match to TRBD1 (6 bases). V was cut by 0 bases and J by 7 bases, with 18 bases left in between. The CDR3 is 16 amino acids. CDR1 is LNHNV and CDR2 is YYDKDF in the germline V gene (reference sequence). CDR3 in DNA: TGTGCCACCAGCAGAGATGGCCTACAGGGTTGGCGTGGCTACACCTTC. Amino acid sequence: CATSRDGLQGWRGYTF.

The chain joins TRBV28 to TRBJ2-3; TRBD1 might be the D (5 bases). V was clipped by 5 bases and J by 1 base, with 7 bases between them. CDR3 size: 13 residues. CDR1 and CDR2 from the germline V gene are MDHEN and SYDVKM. This CDR3 reads CASSMGRTDTQYF. DNA of the CDR3: TGTGCCAGCAGTATGGGGCGCACAGATACGCAGTATTTT.

This clonotype was observed a handful of times. The V call is TRBV4-2, the J call TRBJ2-5; 8 bases are shared with TRBD2. V was clipped by 4 bases and J by 2 bases; unmatched bases: 9. In germline, CDR1 is LGHNA, CDR2 YNFKEQ. The CDR3 is made up of 16 amino acids. The CDR3 reads CASSRLDGGGQETQYF. The CDR3 DNA reads as TGTGCCAGCAGCCGTCTTGACGGCGGGGGGCAAGAGACCCAGTACTTC.

The rearrangement links TRBV20-1 to TRBJ2-3, with a weak D call TRBD1 (5 bases). V lost 2 bases to trimming and J lost 4 bases, with 13 bases between them. Per the germline V gene, CDR1 is DFQATT and CDR2 is SNEGSKA (reference sequence). This CDR3 comprises 14 residues. The CDR3 nucleotides are TGCAGTGCTAGAAATACAGGCGTCCCAGATACGCAGTATTTT. It specifies CSARNTGVPDTQYF.

This clonotype has more than one count but fewer than ten. The chain couples TRBV19 to TRBJ2-6, with D tentatively TRBD1 (6 bases). CDR1 is LNHDA, CDR2 SQIVND, per germline (reference sequence). This CDR3 is 18 amino acids long. V was cut by 5 bases and J by 4 bases, with 21 bases left in between. The CDR3 region is CASSADYTGFAGANVLTF. The CDR3 nucleotides read TGTGCCAGTAGTGCCGATTATACAGGGTTTGCCGGGGCCAACGTCCTGACTTTC.

The chain couples TRBV27 to TRBJ2-2; TRBD2 matches 7 bases. CDR3 size: 19 residues. The V segment lost 0 bases and the J segment 6 bases; nucleotides outside the gene matches: 16. Germline V gives CDR1 MNHEY, CDR2 SMNVEV (reference sequence). CDR3 sequence reads: CASSLSRLAPYDSPGELFF. In DNA, the CDR3 is TGTGCCAGCAGTTTATCCCGACTAGCCCCGTACGATTCACCCGGGGAGCTGTTTTTT.

This chain joins TRBV12-3 or TRBV12-4 and TRBJ2-2; possible D gene TRBD2, 6 bases. The CDR3 spans 14 residues. Deletions cut 6 bases from V and 4 bases from J, with 12 bases between. The CDR3 loop reads CASREYGSTGELFF. The CDR3 DNA sequence: TGTGCCAGCAGGGAGTACGGGAGCACCGGGGAGCTGTTTTTT.

The rearrangement links TRBV20-1 to TRBJ1-1; D is uncertain. The CDR3 is 11 residues long. The germline V gene has CDR1 DFQATT and CDR2 SNEGSKA (reference sequence). The DNA for the CDR3 is TGCAGCGGTGACAAGAACACTGAAGCTTTCTTT. This sequence encodes CSGDKNTEAFF.

This clonotype showed up many times. This chain joins TRBV7-2 and TRBJ1-5, with D unclear. The CDR3 runs 15 residues. From germline, CDR1 is SGHTA and CDR2 FQGNSA. Trimming removed 6 bases from V and 1 base from J, with 13 bases in between. The DNA for the CDR3 is TGTGCCAGCAGGAAGGGCGGCGTAAGCAATCAGCCCCAGCATTTT. Protein sequence: CASRKGGVSNQPQHF.

A single count supports this clonotype. This rearrangement joins TRBV12-3 or TRBV12-4 to TRBJ2-2; 7 bases map to TRBD2. There are 16 residues in the CDR3. The V and J ends lost 1 base and 4 bases, in that order; junction bases with no gene match: 6. Written as DNA, the CDR3 is TGTGCCAGCAGTTTAGGGCTAGCGGAGATCACCGGGGAGCTGTTTTTT. The encoded protein is CASSLGLAEITGELFF.

This chain connects TRBV7-9 to TRBJ2-5; maybe TRBD1 (5 bases). The CDR3 runs to 13 residues. The germline gives CDR1 SEHNR, CDR2 FQNEAQ (reference sequence). The ends were cut back, 5 bases at V and 7 bases at J, with 14 bases in the middle. CDR3 DNA: TGTGCCAGCAGCATACAGGCAAGGTGGACCCAGTACTTC. Amino acids: CASSIQARWTQYF.

This clonotype occurred many times. CDR3 bases: TGTGCCAGCAGCCCTCGGCTTGGCACTGAAGCTTTCTTT. Translation gives CASSPRLGTEAFF. This chain connects TRBV7-2 to TRBJ1-1; D unresolved. Germline CDR1 and CDR2: SGHTA and FQGNSA. Between the trimmed V and J ends, which lost 5 bases and 4 bases, there was a span of 11 bases. This CDR3 spans 13 amino acids.

This sequence joins TRBV27 and TRBJ2-3; TRBD2 matches at 9 bases. Trimming cost V 0 bases and J 2 bases; bases outside gene matches: 12. Germline CDR1 MNHEY, CDR2 SMNVEV (reference sequence). The CDR3 sequence is 19 residues long. The CDR3 sequence is CASSLSLWVGGGATDTQYF. The CDR3 DNA is TGTGCCAGCAGTTTATCTCTCTGGGTCGGCGGGGGGGCCACAGATACGCAGTATTTT.

This clonotype occurred a few times. The CDR3 DNA reads as TGTGCCAGCAGCTTAGTTCCAGGGGGCTACGAGCAGTACTTC. Translating it yields CASSLVPGGYEQYF. The chain carries TRBV7-2 and TRBJ2-7, with 7 positions matching TRBD1. Germline V gene sequence: CDR1 SGHTA, CDR2 FQGNSA. With V trimmed by 1 base and J by 3 bases, 3 bases remained unmatched. There are 14 residues in the CDR3.

The V gene is TRBV5-4, the J gene TRBJ2-3; TRBD1 matches 7 bases. Germline V gives CDR1 SGHNT, CDR2 YYREEE (reference sequence). V trimming: 3 bases; J trimming: 2 bases; junction bases outside the gene matches: 9. This CDR3 is 16 amino acids long. The CDR3 spells CASSSADRAPTDTQYF. CDR3 nucleotide sequence: TGTGCCAGCAGCTCGGCCGACAGGGCCCCCACAGATACGCAGTATTTT.

This sequence joins TRBV4-1 and TRBJ1-2; D perhaps matches TRBD1 (5 bases). This CDR3 contains 12 residues. Looked up from germline, CDR1 is MGHRA and CDR2 is YSYEKL. Trimming removed 1 base from V and 8 bases from J, with 8 bases in between. This CDR3 is CASSQAGSGYTF. The CDR3 coding sequence is TGCGCCAGCAGCCAAGCAGGGAGCGGCTACACCTTC.

This clonotype was found a few times. This sequence joins TRBV5-1 and TRBJ2-3, with D possibly matching TRBD1 (5 bases). Germline assignment: CDR1 SGHRS and CDR2 YFSETQ. The CDR3 totals 15 residues. The ends were cut back, 0 bases at V and 5 bases at J, with 13 bases in the middle. CDR3 protein: CASSLVAGNEDTQYF. The DNA for the CDR3 is TGCGCCAGCAGCTTGGTGGCAGGGAATGAAGATACGCAGTATTTT.

The chain is built from TRBV12-3 or TRBV12-4 and TRBJ2-5; D might be TRBD1 (5 bases). CDR3 length: 14 residues. Trimming shortened V by 2 bases and J by 0 bases, and 7 bases separated the two germline ends. CDR3 sequence (DNA): TGTGCCAGCAGTTTATTAGGGGACCAAGAGACCCAGTACTTC. This sequence encodes CASSLLGDQETQYF.

This clonotype was observed a handful of times. This chain joins TRBV10-3 and TRBJ1-6; TRBD1 matches at 8 bases. Germline CDR1 and CDR2: ENHRY and SYGVKD. This CDR3 has 19 amino acids. J lost 0 bases, V lost 4 bases, and 11 bases had no gene match. In DNA, the CDR3 is TGTGCCATCAGTGGCCGTGGACAGGGATTAGACTCCTATAATTCACCCCTCCACTTT. Its translation is CAISGRGQGLDSYNSPLHF.

This clonotype has more than one count but fewer than ten. The chain carries TRBV2 and TRBJ2-1; 12 bases map to TRBD2. V lost 6 bases, J lost 4 bases, and 13 bases stayed unmatched. Germline CDR1 SNHLY, CDR2 FYNNEI. CDR3 length equals 18 residues. DNA of the CDR3: TGTGCCAGCAGATACCCCGGGGCTAGCGGGGGGGGATACAATGAGCAGTTCTTC. Translating it yields CASRYPGASGGGYNEQFF.

The chain couples TRBV3-1 to TRBJ2-6, with D perhaps TRBD2 (6 bases). The CDR3 consists of 15 residues. Looked up from germline, CDR1 is LGHDT and CDR2 is YNNKEL (reference sequence). The germline V and J ends were trimmed by 0 bases and 3 bases, with 6 bases remaining between them. This CDR3 reads CASSQERGGANVLTF. CDR3 DNA sequence: TGTGCCAGCAGCCAAGAGCGGGGTGGGGCCAACGTCCTGACTTTC.

This clonotype was found many times. The chain is built from TRBV7-8 and TRBJ1-2; D unresolved. The CDR3 is made up of 13 amino acids. Germline CDR1 is SGHVS and CDR2 is FQNEAQ. V was trimmed by 4 bases and J by 4 bases, leaving 10 bases between them. DNA of the CDR3: TGTGCCAGCAGCTCGCACACCCGCTATGGCTACACCTTC. It specifies CASSSHTRYGYTF.

This clonotype was found a few times. The chain employs TRBV7-2 and TRBJ2-5; D uncertain. The CDR3 is made up of 13 amino acids. The germline CDR1 and CDR2 sequences are SGHTA and FQGNSA. V was cut by 1 base and J by 8 bases, with 11 bases left in between. The CDR3 is CASSLGLLQTQYF. CDR3 DNA sequence: TGTGCCAGCAGCTTAGGCTTATTACAAACCCAGTACTTC.